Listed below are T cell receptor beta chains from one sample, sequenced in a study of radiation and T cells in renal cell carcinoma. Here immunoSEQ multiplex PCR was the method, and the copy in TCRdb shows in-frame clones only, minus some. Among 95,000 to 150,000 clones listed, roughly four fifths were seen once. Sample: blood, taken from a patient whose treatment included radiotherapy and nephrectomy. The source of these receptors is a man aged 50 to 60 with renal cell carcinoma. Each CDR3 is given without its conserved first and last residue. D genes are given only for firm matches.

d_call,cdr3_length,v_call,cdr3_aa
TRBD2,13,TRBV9,ASSVGREGPYEQY
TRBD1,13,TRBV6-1,ASTKGGSMNTEAF
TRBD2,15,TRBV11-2,ASSDRGTSGSYNEQF
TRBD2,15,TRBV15,ATSRETSGSGEETQY
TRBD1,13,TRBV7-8,ASSLAYRGTGELF
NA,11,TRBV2,ASVLTLGPSPT
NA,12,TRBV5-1,ASSSGTVGDTQY
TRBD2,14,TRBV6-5,ASSYTGEGWTDTQY
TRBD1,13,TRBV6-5,ASRPLTGVIEKLF
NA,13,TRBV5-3,ARSFQDYSNQPQH
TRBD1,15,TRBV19,ASSIPGRTGENTEAF
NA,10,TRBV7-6,ASSFEGETQY
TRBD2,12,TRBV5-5,ASSLVRELNEQF
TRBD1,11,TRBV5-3,ARSQDRVHGYT
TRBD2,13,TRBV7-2,ASSRGTTSYNEQF
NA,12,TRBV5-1,ASSFRYGNNEQF
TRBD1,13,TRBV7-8,ASSFSGTAEETQY
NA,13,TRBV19,ASNHLQRTTGELF
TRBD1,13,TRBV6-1,ASTPDRAANYGYT
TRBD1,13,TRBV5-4,ASRPGDRGHGELF
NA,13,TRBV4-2,ASSQDFNSNQPQH
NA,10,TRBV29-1,SVGTQTYEQY
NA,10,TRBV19,ASSRLAGELF
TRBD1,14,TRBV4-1,ASSQEIQGATDTQY
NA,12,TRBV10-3,AISEPTVGYGYT
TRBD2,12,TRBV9,ASSPGGGPDTQY
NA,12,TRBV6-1,ASRKQMTAYEAF
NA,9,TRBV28,RAANSYEQY
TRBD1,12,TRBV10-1,ASSAGQGGETQY
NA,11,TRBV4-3,ASSQTRKSEQF
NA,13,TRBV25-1,ASSEYPDPNEKLF
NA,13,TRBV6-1,ASSELETITRTQY
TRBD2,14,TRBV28,ASSLPASGSGDTQY